What follows are 32 T cell receptor beta chains derived from one specimen sequenced in a study of chemoradiotherapy in HPV16-positive cancers. Sequencing used immunoSEQ multiplex PCR; TCRdb keeps in-frame clones, though not all of them. This sample carries approximately 35,000 clones, 92% of them seen once, and the ten largest clones take roughly 3.6%. The sequences come from blood, collected from a patient who underwent chemoradiotherapy. These receptors all stem from a human donor with HPV-associated anogenital cancer.

The chain recombines TRBV6-1 with TRBJ1-5; D is undetermined. Per germline, CDR1 MNHNS and CDR2 SASEGT. This CDR3 is built from 14 residues. V was shortened by 1 base and J by 0 bases, with 4 bases between the two germline ends. CDR3 loop: CASSEGYSNQPQHF. CDR3 nucleotides: TGTGCCAGCAGTGAAGGATATAGCAATCAGCCCCAGCATTTT.

The chain uses TRBV11-3 and TRBJ2-2; D call uncertain. The V end was cut by 4 bases, the J end by 5 bases, with 11 bases between. The CDR3 extends over 14 amino acids. The germline gives CDR1 SGHNT, CDR2 YENEEA. The CDR3 nucleotides read TGTGCCAGCAGCTCCTGGACCTCGACCGGGGAGCTGTTTTTT. Protein product: CASSSWTSTGELFF. Combining the CDR3 with reference TRBV11-3 and TRBJ2-2 gives the whole variable domain EAGVVQSPRYKIIEKKQPVAFWCNPISGHNTLYWYLQNLGQGPELLIRYENEEAVDDSQLPKDRFSAERLKGVDSTLKIQPAELGDSAVYLCASSSWTSTGELFFGEGSRLTVL.

In this sample, this clone turned up once. CDR3 bases: TGTGCCAGCAGCAGGGGGCCAGGCAAATATGGCTACACCTTC. This gives the protein CASSRGPGKYGYTF. V and J are TRBV21-1 and TRBJ1-2; the table gives TRBD1 as D, unverified against the DNA. TRBV21-1 is reported as a pseudogene. The CDR3 has 14 amino acids.

The CDR3 DNA is TGTGCCAGCAGCCACCAAGGGACAGCGAACACTGAAGCTTTCTTT. This translates into CASSHQGTANTEAFF. This rearrangement joins TRBV4-2 to TRBJ1-1; TRBD1 agrees at 7 bases. With V trimmed by 3 bases and J by 1 base, 5 bases remained unmatched. The CDR3 has 15 residues. CDR1 LGHNA and CDR2 YNFKEQ come from the germline V gene.

This rearrangement joins TRBV5-1 to TRBJ1-1; a weak D match, TRBD1 (6 bases). The germline V gene has CDR1 SGHRS and CDR2 YFSETQ. The CDR3 is 14 amino acids. V was pared by 4 bases and J by 5 bases, with 15 bases between. DNA for the CDR3: TGCGCCAGCAGCCTAGTAGGACAGAGTACTGAAGCTTTCTTT. As protein: CASSLVGQSTEAFF.

This chain connects TRBV5-4 to TRBJ2-2; 7 bases are shared with TRBD2. Germline CDR1 and CDR2: SGHNT and YYREEE (reference sequence). CDR3 length: 14 residues. With 2 bases clipped from V and 4 bases from J, the junction kept 2 bases outside the gene matches. This CDR3 reads CASSFGRSTGELFF. CDR3 DNA sequence: TGTGCCAGCAGCTTCGGGAGGTCCACCGGGGAGCTGTTTTTT.

A few counts support this clone. The CDR3 spells CATCRGGSGNTIYF. CDR3 nucleotide sequence: TGTGCCACCTGCCGTGGGGGCTCTGGAAACACCATATATTTT. The genes are TRBV19 and TRBJ1-3; possible D gene TRBD1, 5 bases. V lost 10 bases and J 0 bases, leaving 13 bases between the germline ends. The CDR3 extends over 14 amino acids. CDR1 and CDR2 from the germline V gene are LNHDA and SQIVND (reference sequence).

V usage is TRBV18 and J usage is TRBJ1-1; D not certain. CDR3 length: 12 amino acids. Trimming pared 0 bases from V and 5 bases from J, leaving 4 bases between. Germline CDR1 reads KGHSH; CDR2 reads LQKENI. The DNA for the CDR3 is TGTGCCAGCTCACCACCGGGGACTGAAGCTTTCTTT. Translating gives CASSPPGTEAFF. The whole variable domain, remainder taken from reference TRBV18 and TRBJ1-1, is NAGVMQNPRHLVRRRGQEARLRCSPMKGHSHVYWYRQLPEEGLKFMVYLQKENIIDESGMPKERFSAEFPKEGPSILRIQQVVRGDSAAYFCASSPPGTEAFFGQGTRLTVV.

This clone has just one count. The rearrangement uses TRBV6-1 and TRBJ1-1, with a possible D match to TRBD1 (5 bases). This CDR3 spans 15 amino acids. V was shortened by 8 bases and J by 1 base, with 17 bases between the two germline ends. Germline V CDR1 and CDR2: MNHNS, SASEGT. The CDR3 sequence is CASRGWGGTNTEAFF. CDR3 nucleotides: TGTGCCAGCCGCGGCTGGGGGGGAACGAACACTGAAGCTTTCTTT.

The V call is TRBV18, the J call TRBJ2-3; 10 bases map to TRBD2. Germline CDR1 and CDR2: KGHSH and LQKENI. This CDR3 spans 15 amino acids. V dropped 9 bases and J dropped 2; count of bases not matched to a gene: 8. The CDR3, as DNA: TGTGCCAGTCTACTACTAGCGGGGACCACAGATACGCAGTATTTT. It yields the protein CASLLLAGTTDTQYF.

This clone was seen just once. The rearrangement joins TRBV18 to TRBJ2-5; 10 bases map to TRBD2. Unmatched junction bases numbered 2, after V lost 2 bases and J lost 2 bases. The CDR3 has 15 amino acids. CDR1 and CDR2 (germline): KGHSH, LQKENI. The CDR3 loop reads CASSPTSGVQETQYF. CDR3 nucleotides: TGTGCCAGCTCACCAACTAGCGGGGTACAAGAGACCCAGTACTTC.

The chain uses TRBV2 and TRBJ2-5; possibly TRBD1 or TRBD2 for D (5 bases each). Germline assignment: CDR1 SNHLY and CDR2 FYNNEI. The CDR3 is 13 residues long. V was clipped by 3 bases and J by 4 bases, with 9 bases between them. The CDR3 coding sequence is TGTGCCAGCAGTGATGGGGGTCGAGAGACCCAGTACTTC. Translating gives CASSDGGRETQYF. The complete variable domain, with remaining parts taken from reference TRBV2 and TRBJ2-5, reads EPEVTQTPSHQVTQMGQEVILRCVPISNHLYFYWYRQILGQKVEFLVSFYNNEISEKSEIFDDQFSVERPDGSNFTLKIRSTKLEDSAMYFCASSDGGRETQYFGPGTRLLVL.

The chain is built from TRBV11-3 and TRBJ2-3, with D possibly being TRBD1 (6 bases). This CDR3 has 15 residues. CDR1 is SGHNT and CDR2 is YENEEA in the germline V gene. V was shortened by 3 bases and J by 1 base, with 11 bases between the two germline ends. CDR3 sequence reads: CASSLYRVGTDTQYF. CDR3 coding DNA: TGTGCCAGCAGCTTGTACAGGGTTGGCACAGATACGCAGTATTTT.

This clone is a singleton in its sample. The rearrangement uses TRBV2 and TRBJ1-4; no definite D call. CDR3 size: 15 residues. V lost 7 bases to trimming and J lost 2 bases, with 14 bases between them. The germline CDR1 and CDR2 sequences are SNHLY and FYNNEI. CDR3 bases: TGTGCCAGCAAGCCTCCCGGAGCGACTAATGAAAAACTGTTTTTT. Protein sequence: CASKPPGATNEKLFF.

The rearrangement joins TRBV13 to TRBJ1-1, with D unresolved. Germline V gene sequence: CDR1 PRHDT, CDR2 FYEKMQ (reference sequence). This CDR3 spans 12 amino acids. V was shortened by 1 base and J by 7 bases, with 7 bases between the two germline ends. CDR3 amino acids: CASSLASGEAFF. CDR3 nucleotides: TGTGCCAGCAGCTTAGCTTCGGGTGAAGCTTTCTTT.

The chain carries TRBV4-3 and TRBJ2-1, with TRBD2 matching over 9 bases. The trim removed 0 bases at V and 4 bases at J, leaving 1 base unmatched. The CDR3 is 15 amino acids. CDR1 and CDR2 (germline): LGHNA, YSLEER. CDR3 bases: TGCGCCAGCAGCCAAGAAGCGGGGGGTTACAATGAGCAGTTCTTC. Translated, it gives CASSQEAGGYNEQFF.

As DNA, the CDR3 is TGTGCCAGCAGCGTAGTTTCTCTGACTGGGGGCACCGGGGAGCTGTTTTTT. It encodes CASSVVSLTGGTGELFF. The chain links TRBV9 to TRBJ2-2; D might be TRBD1 or TRBD2, each matching 5 bases. CDR3 length equals 17 residues. With 0 bases removed from V and 4 bases from J, the gap between germline ends came to 16 bases. Germline CDR1 and CDR2: SGDLS and YYNGEE.

The chain employs TRBV5-1 and TRBJ2-3; D unclear. The CDR3 covers 16 residues. Per germline, CDR1 SGHRS and CDR2 YFSETQ. The germline V and J ends were trimmed by 4 bases and 2 bases, with 17 bases remaining between them. CDR3 residues: CASSPHGMEPTDTQYF. The CDR3 nucleotides read TGCGCCAGCAGCCCCCATGGAATGGAACCCACAGATACGCAGTATTTT.

The sample holds one count of this clone. The chain is built from TRBV4-3 and TRBJ2-7; TRBD1 matches 7 bases. The CDR3 has 15 residues. Germline trimming cut 1 base from V and 3 bases from J; bases unmatched to any gene: 6. Germline V gene data show CDR1 as LGHNA and CDR2 as YSLEER. The CDR3 is CASSQVLTGVYEQYF. Here the CDR3 DNA reads TGCGCCAGCAGCCAAGTATTAACAGGGGTCTACGAGCAGTACTTC.

This sequence joins TRBV4-1 and TRBJ1-1; possible D gene TRBD1, 5 bases. Trimming took 6 bases from V and 5 from J, leaving 16 bases between them. The CDR3 has 14 amino acids. The germline CDR1 and CDR2 sequences are MGHRA and YSYEKL. The CDR3 bases are TGCGCCAGCAGTTCTACAGGTTACGGGACTGAAGCTTTCTTT. This sequence encodes CASSSTGYGTEAFF.

This clone has only one observation. The chain has TRBV10-3 and TRBJ1-2, with unresolved D. The CDR3 is 13 residues long. The germline V gene encodes CDR1 ENHRY and CDR2 SYGVKD. V shed 6 bases and J shed 5 bases, with 13 bases lying between them. Written as DNA, the CDR3 is TGTGCCATCAGGGGGAGTTCGGCATATGGCTACACCTTC. Translating gives CAIRGSSAYGYTF.

In its sample, this clone was seen once. The CDR3 DNA sequence: TGTGCCAGTAGTATCCTGGGAGACTACGAGCAGTACTTC. Translating gives CASSILGDYEQYF. The chain joins TRBV19 to TRBJ2-7, with D tentatively TRBD2 (5 bases). The CDR3 covers 13 residues. V lost 3 bases to trimming and J lost 3 bases, with 9 bases between them. Germline CDR1 reads LNHDA; CDR2 reads SQIVND (reference sequence).

This clone has a single count. The gene calls are TRBV7-9 and TRBJ1-2; maybe TRBD1 (6 bases). Germline loops: CDR1 SEHNR, CDR2 FQNEAQ (reference sequence). The CDR3 covers 14 residues. V was pared by 5 bases and J by 4 bases, with 14 bases between. In DNA form, the CDR3 reads TGTGCCAGCAGCAACGCGGGGGCTCCCTATGGCTACACCTTC. Amino acid sequence: CASSNAGAPYGYTF.

CDR3 DNA sequence: TGTGCCAGCAGTTTAACTAAAGCAGGGGGTTTCCGCGAGCAGTACTTC. Translated: CASSLTKAGGFREQYF. This sequence joins TRBV27 and TRBJ2-7; 7 bases map to TRBD1. This CDR3 has 16 residues. The V and J ends lost 2 bases and 6 bases, in that order; junction bases with no gene match: 13. Germline lookup yields CDR1 MNHEY and CDR2 SMNVEV (reference sequence).

V and J are TRBV2 and TRBJ1-1; tentatively, D is TRBD1 (6 bases). The CDR3 has 13 residues. V gave up 4 bases and J gave up 4 bases, with 10 bases separating them. Germline V lookup: CDR1 SNHLY, CDR2 FYNNEI. This chain's CDR3 is CASSGKGGTEAFF. In DNA form, the CDR3 reads TGTGCCAGCAGTGGGAAGGGGGGCACTGAAGCTTTCTTT.

The rearrangement uses TRBV30 and TRBJ1-2, with D hard to call. Germline V CDR1 and CDR2: GTSNPN, SVGIG (reference sequence). CDR3 length equals 12 residues. V was clipped by 0 bases and J by 5 bases, with 7 bases between them. The CDR3, as DNA: TGTGCCTGGAGTGTTGGCGTTTATGGCTACACCTTC. Its translation is CAWSVGVYGYTF.

The rearrangement joins TRBV7-9 to TRBJ2-5, with 9 bases lining up with TRBD2. The length of the CDR3 is 15 residues. V was pared by 0 bases and J by 5 bases, with 4 bases of the junction left unmatched. The germline CDR1 and CDR2 sequences are SEHNR and FQNEAQ (reference sequence). CDR3 region: CASSLARLAGETQYF. DNA of the CDR3: TGTGCCAGCAGCTTAGCGCGGCTAGCGGGGGAGACCCAGTACTTC.

This clone appeared a single time. V is TRBV9 and J is TRBJ2-1; 8 positions match TRBD2. This CDR3 spans 13 amino acids. V shed 4 bases and J 7 bases; nucleotides not matched to a gene: 4. From germline, CDR1 is SGDLS and CDR2 YYNGEE. In nucleotides, the CDR3 is TGTGCCAGCAGCACGGGAGGGCTTAATGAGCAGTTCTTC. Amino acids: CASSTGGLNEQFF.

DNA of the CDR3: TGTGCCAGCAGCTCGTTTTGGGCGTTAGAAGCTTTCTTT. Residues: CASSSFWALEAFF. This sequence joins TRBV5-6 and TRBJ1-1, with no clear D. The CDR3 is 13 amino acids. The germline V gene has CDR1 SGHDT and CDR2 YYEEEE. Trimming cost V 3 bases and J 8 bases, with 14 bases left between them.

This clone showed up just once. V is TRBV14 and J is TRBJ2-1, with TRBD2 matching 11 bases. Trimming at V came to 1 base and at J to 4 bases, leaving 3 bases not matched to a gene. Germline CDR1 is SGHDN and CDR2 is FVKESK. The CDR3 is 16 residues long. CDR3 nucleotides: TGTGCCAGCAGCCAAGGTAGCGGGGGGGCGTACAATGAGCAGTTCTTC. Protein product: CASSQGSGGAYNEQFF. The full variable domain, with the rest looked up from reference TRBV14 and TRBJ2-1, is EAGVTQFPSHSVIEKGQTVTLRCDPISGHDNLYWYRRVMGKEIKFLLHFVKESKQDESGMPNNRFLAERTGGTYSTLKVQPAELEDSGVYFCASSQGSGGAYNEQFFGPGTRLTVL.

The chain uses TRBV5-1 and TRBJ1-1; the match to TRBD1 covers 7 bases. The V segment lost 0 bases and the J segment 4 bases; nucleotides outside the gene matches: 3. Germline V gene lookup returns CDR1 SGHRS and CDR2 YFSETQ. CDR3 length: 14 amino acids. The CDR3 coding sequence is TGCGCCAGCAGCTTGGACAGGGGCGTCACTGAAGCTTTCTTT. This sequence encodes CASSLDRGVTEAFF.

In this sample, this clone turned up a few times. This rearrangement joins TRBV30 to TRBJ1-6; D not certain. Trimming pared 3 bases from V and 9 bases from J, leaving 12 bases between. Germline values: CDR1 GTSNPN, CDR2 SVGIG (reference sequence). The CDR3 runs to 13 residues. Here the CDR3 DNA reads TGTGCCTGGAGGACCCCCGTGGCTTCACCCCTCCACTTT. Encoded protein: CAWRTPVASPLHF.